This TCR beta chain was retrieved from a study of cytomegalovirus exposure and HLA in healthy donors. Whole-study results and caveats: Researchers counted roughly 150 TCR beta chains as cytomegalovirus-associated. In vitro checks showed that a few CMV-associated chains really do target CMV antigens.

The germline gives CDR1 MNHEY, CDR2 SMNVEV (reference sequence). CDR3 length: 13 amino acids. The V end was cut by 7 bases, the J end by 5 bases, with 15 bases between. Donors came from a validation cohort of some 130 subjects, distinct from the first 666-subject cohort. The assay was immunoSEQ multiplex PCR, and TCRdb's table has in-frame clones only and misses some. The sample yields approximately 150,000 clones, around nine tenths seen once. Of note for this clone: Its cognate antigen is unknown.

The receptor comes from a woman in her twenties or thirties in good health and CMV-seronegative. The chain recombines TRBV27 with TRBJ2-7, with D maybe TRBD2 (5 bases). Specimen: PBMCs. CDR3 in DNA: TGTGCCAGCACCCTCCGAGGGCTGGACGAGCAGTACTTC. It specifies CASTLRGLDEQYF.